What follows are 15 T cell receptor beta chains derived from one specimen sequenced in a study of OX40 agonist ivuxolimab in advanced cancers. Only in-frame clones appear in the TCRdb table, and some are missing; sequencing was by immunoSEQ multiplex PCR. Among about 51,000 clones, around nine tenths were seen once, and the ten largest hold 3.6%. The sequences come from CD4+ or CD8+ T cells sorted from blood, collected in a trial of the OX40 agonist ivuxolimab. The receptors shown here come from an adult with an advanced solid tumor such as melanoma, head and neck, liver or kidney cancer.

The chain joins TRBV11-2 to TRBJ1-4, with a possible D match to TRBD1 (5 bases). This CDR3 contains 15 residues. V was shortened by 1 base and J by 8 bases, with 14 bases between the two germline ends. Germline V gives CDR1 SGHAT, CDR2 FQNNGV. Written as DNA, the CDR3 is TGTGCCAGCAGCTTAGGAGGACATGGGACCGAAAAACTGTTTTTT. Protein sequence: CASSLGGHGTEKLFF.

The chain couples TRBV5-6 to TRBJ2-3; 7 bases are a match to TRBD1. Germline V gene data show CDR1 as SGHDT and CDR2 as YYEEEE. This CDR3 is 15 amino acids long. J was trimmed by 2 bases and V by 4 bases; bases with no gene match: 7. The CDR3 sequence is CASSPTGDLTDTQYF. CDR3 nucleotide sequence: TGTGCCAGCAGCCCCACAGGGGACCTCACAGATACGCAGTATTTT. Full variable domain (missing parts from reference TRBV5-6 and TRBJ2-3): DAGVTQSPTHLIKTRGQQVTLRCSPKSGHDTVSWYQQALGQGPQFIFQYYEEEERQRGNFPDRFSGHQFPNYSSELNVNALLLGDSALYLCASSPTGDLTDTQYFGPGTRLTVL.

This chain joins TRBV7-2 and TRBJ2-7, with 7 bases that match TRBD2. Trimming removed 5 bases from V and 2 bases from J; junction bases left unmatched: 9. Per germline, CDR1 SGHTA and CDR2 FQGNSA. There are 15 residues in the CDR3. CDR3 sequence reads: CASSLLGLVAYEQYF. CDR3 bases: TGTGCCAGCAGCCTACTCGGACTAGTCGCCTACGAGCAGTACTTC.

The V and J genes are TRBV2 and TRBJ2-7; 13 bases align to TRBD2. The trim removed 2 bases at V and 7 bases at J, leaving 5 bases unmatched. This CDR3 contains 15 residues. The germline gives CDR1 SNHLY, CDR2 FYNNEI. DNA for the CDR3: TGTGCCAGCAGTGAATTAGGACTAGCGGGAGAAGAGCAGTACTTC. This translates into CASSELGLAGEEQYF.

This clone was detected a few times. The V gene is TRBV7-2, the J gene TRBJ1-5, with D possibly TRBD1 on 5 matching bases. This CDR3 is 12 amino acids long. V lost 3 bases and J lost 6, with 6 bases in between. From germline, CDR1 is SGHTA and CDR2 FQGNSA. The CDR3 region is CASSFDSQPQHF. The DNA for the CDR3 is TGTGCCAGCAGCTTCGACAGTCAGCCCCAGCATTTT.

This clone has a handful of counts. The V call is TRBV18, the J call TRBJ2-1; D is perhaps TRBD1 or TRBD2 (5 bases each). V lost 3 bases to trimming and J lost 7 bases, with 19 bases between them. Germline assignment: CDR1 KGHSH and CDR2 LQKENI. This CDR3 has 16 residues. As DNA, the CDR3 is TGTGCCAGCTCACCGGCTTGGGGGAGCTCTTCAAATGAGCAGTTCTTC. Its protein product is CASSPAWGSSSNEQFF.

As to this clone: At one boundary the junction diverges from the germline segment, which might be a read error. The chain links TRBV7-7 to TRBJ2-1; D is possibly TRBD1 or TRBD2 (5 bases each). The length of the CDR3 is 17 residues. Germline V CDR1 and CDR2: SSHAT, FNYEAQ (reference sequence). The CDR3 spells CASSLFHRTFPPNEQFF. CDR3 DNA: TGTGCTAGCAGCTTATTCCACAGGACTTTTCCTCCCAATGAGCAGTTCTTC. The whole variable domain, remainder taken from reference TRBV7-7 and TRBJ2-1, is GAGVSQSPRYKVTKRGQDVTLRCDPISSHATLYWYQQALGQGPEFLTYFNYEAQPDKSGLPSDRFSAERPEGSISTLTIQRTEQRDSAMYRCASSLFHRTFPPNEQFFGPGTRLTVL.

The chain couples TRBV15 to TRBJ2-7; 9 nucleotides line up with TRBD2. CDR1 is LNHNV, CDR2 YYDKDF, per germline (reference sequence). V lost 0 bases, J lost 2 bases, and 5 bases stayed unmatched. This CDR3 is 16 amino acids long. CDR3 protein: CATSRDVTSGTYEQYF. As DNA, the CDR3 is TGTGCCACCAGCAGAGATGTGACTAGCGGAACCTACGAGCAGTACTTC.

The chain links TRBV5-4 to TRBJ2-1; D might be TRBD1 (6 bases). Germline CDR1 reads SGHNT; CDR2 reads YYREEE (reference sequence). V was pared by 4 bases and J by 0 bases, with 11 bases between. The CDR3 is 15 residues long. CDR3 DNA sequence: TGTGCCAGCAGCCTCGGACAGAGCTCCTACAATGAGCAGTTCTTC. Amino acid sequence: CASSLGQSSYNEQFF. The whole variable domain, remainder taken from reference TRBV5-4 and TRBJ2-1, is ETGVTQSPTHLIKTRGQQVTLRCSSQSGHNTVSWYQQALGQGPQFIFQYYREEENGRGNFPPRFSGLQFPNYSSELNVNALELDDSALYLCASSLGQSSYNEQFFGPGTRLTVL.

The chain links TRBV7-6 to TRBJ2-7; no definite D call. Germline CDR1 and CDR2: SGHVS and FNYEAQ. The CDR3 runs to 12 residues. Trimming removed 1 base from V and 6 bases from J, with 7 bases in between. The CDR3: CASSLGGSEQYF. The CDR3 DNA sequence: TGTGCCAGCAGCTTAGGGGGATCCGAGCAGTACTTC.

Only a few counts were recorded for this clone. This chain joins TRBV6-1 and TRBJ1-1, with 7 positions matching TRBD1. The ends lost 5 bases at V and 4 bases at J; junction bases unmatched: 10. Germline lookup yields CDR1 MNHNS and CDR2 SASEGT. CDR3 length: 15 amino acids. CDR3 sequence reads: CASSPQGIGITEAFF. As DNA, the CDR3 is TGTGCCAGCAGTCCACAGGGGATAGGGATCACTGAAGCTTTCTTT.

J is TRBJ1-1 and V is TRBV25-1, with D possibly matching TRBD1 (6 bases). The germline gives CDR1 MGHDK, CDR2 SYGVNS. V was trimmed by 3 bases and J by 2 bases, leaving 19 bases between them. The CDR3 extends over 17 amino acids. The CDR3 protein is CASSDSFPGTKNTEAFF. The CDR3 nucleotides are TGTGCCAGCAGTGACTCTTTCCCCGGGACAAAAAACACTGAAGCTTTCTTT.

V gene TRBV21-1 combines with J gene TRBJ2-5. TRBV21-1 is tagged as a pseudogene. This CDR3 region has 17 residues. The CDR3 spells CASSTFRGAPFTETQYF. The CDR3 nucleotides are TGTGCCAGCAGCACCTTTAGGGGGGCCCCCTTCACTGAGACCCAGTACTTC.

The J gene is TRBJ1-2, the V gene TRBV11-3, with unresolved D. Between the trimmed V and J ends, which lost 4 bases and 6 bases, there was a span of 9 bases. Germline V gene sequence: CDR1 SGHNT, CDR2 YENEEA. This CDR3 is built from 12 residues. CDR3 protein: CASSCQKDGYTF. DNA for the CDR3: TGTGCCAGCAGCTGCCAGAAAGATGGCTACACCTTC.

This clone was counted between two and nine times. J is TRBJ2-1 and V is TRBV5-6; 8 bases are shared with TRBD1. Germline CDR1 reads SGHDT; CDR2 reads YYEEEE. The CDR3 loop spans 15 amino acids. V lost 6 bases, J lost 4 bases, and 9 bases stayed unmatched. In DNA form, the CDR3 reads TGTGCCAGCAACCCCCGGGACAGGATATACAATGAGCAGTTCTTC. Protein product: CASNPRDRIYNEQFF. Supplemented by reference TRBV5-6 and TRBJ2-1, the full variable domain reads DAGVTQSPTHLIKTRGQQVTLRCSPKSGHDTVSWYQQALGQGPQFIFQYYEEEERQRGNFPDRFSGHQFPNYSSELNVNALLLGDSALYLCASNPRDRIYNEQFFGPGTRLTVL.